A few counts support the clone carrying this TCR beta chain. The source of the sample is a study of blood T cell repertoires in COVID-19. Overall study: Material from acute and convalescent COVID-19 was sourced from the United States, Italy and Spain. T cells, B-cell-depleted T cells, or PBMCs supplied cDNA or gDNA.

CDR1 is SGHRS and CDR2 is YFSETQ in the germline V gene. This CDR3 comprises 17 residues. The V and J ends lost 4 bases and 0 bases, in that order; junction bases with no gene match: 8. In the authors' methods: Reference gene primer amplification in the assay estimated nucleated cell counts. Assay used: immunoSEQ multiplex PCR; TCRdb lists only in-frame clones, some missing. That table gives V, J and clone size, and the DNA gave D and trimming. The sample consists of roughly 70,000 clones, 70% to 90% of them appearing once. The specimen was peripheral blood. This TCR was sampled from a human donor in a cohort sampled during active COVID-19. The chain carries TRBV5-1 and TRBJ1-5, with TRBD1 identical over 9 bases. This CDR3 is CASSPGQGTGSNQPQHF. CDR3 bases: TGCGCCAGCAGCCCGGGACAGGGAACCGGTAGCAATCAGCCCCAGCATTTT.